The 9 T cell receptor beta chains given below trace back to one sample, sequenced in a study of blood T cell repertoires in COVID-19. Sequencing was performed with immunoSEQ multiplex PCR; in TCRdb, only in-frame clones are kept and a portion is missing. In the table there are about 250,000 clones, about 93% of which are singletons. The sequencing input was peripheral blood. The receptors shown here come from a man aged 25-45 years with COVID-19, enrolled during active disease.

The chain has TRBV3-1 (or the pseudogene TRBV3-2) and TRBJ2-7, with TRBD2 matching over 8 bases. Per the germline V gene, CDR1 is LGHDT and CDR2 is YNNKEL (reference sequence). The CDR3 has 17 residues. The junction had 11 bases not matched to a gene; V was cut back by 4 bases and J by 0 bases. The CDR3 loop reads CASSRLHRRGDSYEQYF. CDR3 bases: TGTGCCAGCAGCCGCCTCCATAGGCGGGGGGACTCCTACGAGCAGTACTTC.

In its sample, this clone was seen a few times. This sequence joins TRBV15 and TRBJ1-6; 8 nucleotides match TRBD1. Germline assignment: CDR1 LNHNV and CDR2 YYDKDF (reference sequence). CDR3 length: 16 amino acids. The V gene end was trimmed by 0 bases and the J gene end by 9 bases; junction bases not matched to a gene: 7. In DNA form, the CDR3 reads TGTGCCACCAGCAGAGAGCTCCAGGGGGCCGGTTCACCCCTCCACTTT. The encoded protein is CATSRELQGAGSPLHF.

The rearrangement uses TRBV12-3 or TRBV12-4 and TRBJ1-2; TRBD1 might be the D (5 bases). The CDR3 runs 13 residues. V was pared by 7 bases and J by 4 bases, with 13 bases between. The CDR3 region has the DNA TGTGCCAGCACCCTCAGGGAAGGCTATGGCTACACCTTC. Translated: CASTLREGYGYTF.

The genes are TRBV5-1 and TRBJ1-4; D call uncertain. Germline V gene sequence: CDR1 SGHRS, CDR2 YFSETQ. This CDR3 spans 16 amino acids. V was pared by 1 base and J by 6 bases, with 16 bases between. For the CDR3, the DNA is TGCGCCAGCAGCTTGAGGTTCCAGGCCCATGATGAAAAACTGTTTTTT. This encodes CASSLRFQAHDEKLFF.

The rearrangement links TRBV19 to TRBJ2-1; D is possibly TRBD1 (5 bases). V was cut by 0 bases and J by 7 bases, with 13 bases left in between. From germline, CDR1 is LNHDA and CDR2 SQIVND (reference sequence). The CDR3 totals 15 residues. The CDR3 DNA reads TGTGCCAGTAGTATAGATCGGGCAGGGAAGAATGAGCAGTTCTTC. This gives the protein CASSIDRAGKNEQFF.

The V and J genes are TRBV5-5 and TRBJ2-1; no clear D. Looked up from germline, CDR1 is SGHKS and CDR2 is YYEKEE (reference sequence). This CDR3 comprises 15 residues. Trimming took 2 bases from V and 2 from J, leaving 11 bases between them. As DNA, the CDR3 is TGTGCCAGCAGCTTCCAAACAGAGACCTACAATGAGCAGTTCTTC. This gives the protein CASSFQTETYNEQFF.

The J gene is TRBJ2-7, the V gene TRBV7-9, with a weak D call TRBD2 (5 bases). CDR3 size: 17 residues. V was cut by 2 bases and J by 3 bases, with 20 bases left in between. Per germline, CDR1 SEHNR and CDR2 FQNEAQ (reference sequence). CDR3 nucleotides: TGTGCCAGCAGCTTACCAGAGGGCGGAACAACTATCTACGAGCAGTACTTC. Encoded protein: CASSLPEGGTTIYEQYF.

This rearrangement joins TRBV4-1 to TRBJ1-3; 7 nucleotides agree with TRBD1. The CDR3 spans 17 residues. Germline trimming cut 7 bases from V and 5 bases from J; bases unmatched to any gene: 17. The germline CDR1 and CDR2 sequences are MGHRA and YSYEKL. CDR3 residues: CASTRGNTGADRNTIYF. The CDR3 region has the DNA TGCGCCAGCACGCGGGGCAATACAGGGGCCGACCGAAACACCATATATTTT.

This chain links TRBV19 with TRBJ1-5; TRBD1 matches 7 bases. This CDR3 has 14 amino acids. The V gene's germline CDR1 is LNHDA and CDR2 SQIVND (reference sequence). J gave up 2 bases and V 4 bases, and 2 bases lay outside the gene matches. The CDR3 sequence: CASSRQGGNQPQHF. The CDR3 DNA reads TGTGCCAGTAGTAGACAGGGCGGCAATCAGCCCCAGCATTTT. The variable domain in full, completed from reference TRBV19 and TRBJ1-5, reads DGGITQSPKYLFRKEGQNVTLSCEQNLNHDAMYWYRQDPGQGLRLIYYSQIVNDFQKGDIAEGYSVSREKKESFPLTVTSAQKNPTAFYLCASSRQGGNQPQHFGDGTRLSIL.